Presented here are 27 T cell receptor beta chains from one specimen sequenced in a study of blood T cell repertoires in COVID-19. TCRdb keeps only in-frame clones here, not all; method: immunoSEQ multiplex PCR. In the table there are 300,000 or so clones, about 90% of which are singletons. Sequenced input: peripheral blood. The receptors derive from a woman between 35 and 50 years old who had recovered from COVID-19.

The CDR3, as DNA: TGTGCCATTGGGCGGGGCTGGGCTGAAGCTTTCTTT. It translates to CAIGRGWAEAFF. The rearrangement links TRBV10-3 to TRBJ1-1, with D perhaps matching TRBD1 (5 bases). The CDR3 consists of 12 residues. Looked up from germline, CDR1 is ENHRY and CDR2 is SYGVKD. V gave up 9 bases and J gave up 6 bases, with 14 bases separating them.

The CDR3 region is CSVGGQGGETQYF. In nucleotides, the CDR3 is TGCAGCGTTGGGGGACAGGGTGGGGAGACCCAGTACTTC. V and J are TRBV29-1 and TRBJ2-5; 9 bases line up with TRBD1. J gave up 5 bases and V 4 bases, and 5 bases lay outside the gene matches. This CDR3 contains 13 residues. Looked up from germline, CDR1 is SQVTM and CDR2 is ANQGSEA.

The chain has TRBV18 and TRBJ2-7, with a weak D call TRBD2 (6 bases). Germline CDR1 KGHSH, CDR2 LQKENI. The CDR3 length is 14 residues. Deletions cut 3 bases from V and 3 bases from J, with 12 bases between. In DNA, the CDR3 is TGTGCCAGCTCACCTGTCGCGGGGCTCTACGAGCAGTACTTC. It translates to CASSPVAGLYEQYF.

With regard to this clone: The sample holds other DNA sequences that translate to the same CDR3. The CDR3 is CAWSLNTEAFF. The CDR3 DNA follows: TGTGCCTGGAGCTTAAACACTGAAGCTTTCTTT. This chain links TRBV30 with TRBJ1-1; D unresolved. V shed 3 bases and J shed 2 bases, with 4 bases lying between them. Germline loops: CDR1 GTSNPN, CDR2 SVGIG (reference sequence). The CDR3 covers 11 residues. Full variable domain (remainder filled in from reference TRBV30 and TRBJ1-1): SQTIHQWPATLVQPVGSPLSLECTVEGTSNPNLYWYRQAAGRGLQLLFYSVGIGQISSEVPQNLSASRPQDRQFILSSKKLLLSDSGFYLCAWSLNTEAFFGQGTRLTVV.

This sequence joins TRBV19 and TRBJ1-1, with a tentative D call TRBD1 (5 bases). V lost 3 bases to trimming and J lost 5 bases, with 13 bases between them. This CDR3 has 14 residues. The germline V gene encodes CDR1 LNHDA and CDR2 SQIVND (reference sequence). In DNA, the CDR3 is TGTGCCAGTAGTATTATTGGGGGGGGGACTGAAGCTTTCTTT. Its protein product is CASSIIGGGTEAFF.

The chain carries TRBV5-4 and TRBJ2-1, with 8 bases identical to TRBD2. This CDR3 contains 14 residues. Germline V gives CDR1 SGHNT, CDR2 YYREEE (reference sequence). With 6 bases clipped from V and 6 bases from J, the junction kept 8 bases outside the gene matches. The CDR3 DNA is TGTGCCAGCACCTTAGGCGGGGGGACCAATGAGCAGTTCTTC. Translation: CASTLGGGTNEQFF. Together with reference TRBV5-4 and TRBJ2-1, the CDR3 gives the full variable domain: ETGVTQSPTHLIKTRGQQVTLRCSSQSGHNTVSWYQQALGQGPQFIFQYYREEENGRGNFPPRFSGLQFPNYSSELNVNALELDDSALYLCASTLGGGTNEQFFGPGTRLTVL.

The rearrangement joins TRBV21-1 to TRBJ1-4. TRBV21-1 corresponds to a pseudogene. This CDR3 contains 15 residues. This chain's CDR3 is CASSNPGDPGEKLFF. Written as DNA, the CDR3 is TGTGCCAGCAGCAACCCCGGGGATCCGGGTGAAAAACTGTTTTTT.

This chain links TRBV2 with TRBJ2-2; TRBD1 might be the D (5 bases). Trimming left V 5 bases short and J 6 bases short, with 19 bases between. Germline V gives CDR1 SNHLY, CDR2 FYNNEI. CDR3 length: 16 amino acids. The CDR3 coding sequence is TGTGCCAGCAGTAGAGCAGGGCTTGTAGGAGCCGGGGAGCTGTTTTTT. This codes for CASSRAGLVGAGELFF.

Here the CDR3 DNA reads TGTGCCAGCAGCCCGACTAGCGGGCGGCCCTACGAGCAGTACTTC. Its translation is CASSPTSGRPYEQYF. The chain couples TRBV7-9 to TRBJ2-7; 10 nucleotides agree with TRBD2. V was pared by 5 bases and J by 2 bases, with 6 bases of the junction left unmatched. The V gene's germline CDR1 is SEHNR and CDR2 FQNEAQ (reference sequence). The CDR3 totals 15 residues.

This clone was picked up a small number of times. The V call is TRBV6-1, the J call TRBJ2-7; TRBD1 matches at 7 bases. The CDR3 spans 17 residues. Trimming removed 4 bases from V and 2 bases from J; junction bases left unmatched: 14. From germline, CDR1 is MNHNS and CDR2 SASEGT. The DNA of the CDR3 is TGTGCCAGCAGTGGCTACATTAAGGACAGGCCGGCCTACGAGCAGTACTTC. This encodes CASSGYIKDRPAYEQYF.

CDR3 sequence (DNA): TGTGCCAGCAGCGTAGGCGCAGGGTTTAGCACAGATACGCAGTATTTT. The encoded protein is CASSVGAGFSTDTQYF. This rearrangement joins TRBV9 to TRBJ2-3; tentative D call: TRBD1 (5 bases). From germline, CDR1 is SGDLS and CDR2 YYNGEE. The CDR3 sequence is 16 residues long. Trimming removed 0 bases at V and 0 bases at J, with 11 bases between.

The V and J genes are TRBV5-8 and TRBJ1-4; 10 bases fit TRBD1. This CDR3 has 17 amino acids. From germline, CDR1 is SGHTS and CDR2 YDEGEE. V dropped 2 bases and J dropped 8; count of bases not matched to a gene: 12. The CDR3 nucleotides read TGTGCCAGCAGCTTCGACAGGGGGCGACCGGGAGGAGAAAAACTGTTTTTT. It codes for CASSFDRGRPGGEKLFF. The full variable domain, with the rest looked up from reference TRBV5-8 and TRBJ1-4, is EAGVTQSPTHLIKTRGQQATLRCSPISGHTSVYWYQQALGLGLQFLLWYDEGEERNRGNFPPRFSGRQFPNYSSELNVNALELEDSALYLCASSFDRGRPGGEKLFFGSGTQLSVL.

The gene calls are TRBV27 and TRBJ2-3; TRBD2 matches 12 bases. CDR1 and CDR2 from the germline V gene are MNHEY and SMNVEV (reference sequence). V dropped 4 bases and J dropped 3; count of bases not matched to a gene: 8. CDR3 length equals 17 residues. CDR3 region: CASSSSSGGAVTDTQYF. CDR3 DNA sequence: TGTGCCAGCAGTTCTTCTAGCGGGGGGGCTGTAACAGATACGCAGTATTTT.

The chain is built from TRBV4-3 and TRBJ2-7; D might be TRBD2 (6 bases). V was shortened by 0 bases and J by 1 base, with 13 bases between the two germline ends. The CDR3 runs 16 residues. The V gene's germline CDR1 is LGHNA and CDR2 YSLEER. The DNA of the CDR3 is TGCGCCAGCAGCCAAGATGGGACTGTCCCTTCCTACGAGCAGTACTTC. Its translation is CASSQDGTVPSYEQYF.

This clone was recorded once. This chain links TRBV19 with TRBJ1-2; D possibly corresponds to TRBD1 (5 bases). The germline CDR1 and CDR2 sequences are LNHDA and SQIVND (reference sequence). CDR3 size: 15 residues. V lost 2 bases and J lost 3, with 13 bases in between. Here the CDR3 DNA reads TGTGCCAGTAGTATACCGCCAGGGTCGTACTATGGCTACACCTTC. Amino acids: CASSIPPGSYYGYTF.

V and J are TRBV7-9 and TRBJ1-2; D ambiguous. CDR1 is SEHNR, CDR2 FQNEAQ, per germline (reference sequence). V was cut by 1 base and J by 1 base, with 7 bases left in between. The CDR3 covers 14 residues. The CDR3 protein is CASSLVALNYGYTF. The DNA for the CDR3 is TGTGCCAGCAGCTTAGTCGCACTTAACTATGGCTACACCTTC. Looking up the rest from reference TRBV7-9 and TRBJ1-2 gives the full variable domain: DTGVSQNPRHKITKRGQNVTFRCDPISEHNRLYWYRQTLGQGPEFLTYFQNEAQLEKSRLLSDRFSAERPKGSFSTLEIQRTEQGDSAMYLCASSLVALNYGYTFGSGTRLTVV.

This sequence joins TRBV29-1 and TRBJ1-2, with a possible D match to TRBD1 (5 bases). Germline loops: CDR1 SQVTM, CDR2 ANQGSEA. V gave up 5 bases and J gave up 0 bases, with 13 bases separating them. The CDR3 has 14 residues. The chain's CDR3 is CSVPAGETNYGYTF. For the CDR3, the DNA is TGCAGCGTTCCTGCGGGGGAGACTAACTATGGCTACACCTTC.

This clone was observed a handful of times. This chain joins TRBV29-1 and TRBJ2-7; maybe TRBD1 (6 bases). V was cut by 6 bases and J by 3 bases, with 12 bases left in between. Germline values: CDR1 SQVTM, CDR2 ANQGSEA. This CDR3 is built from 12 residues. This chain's CDR3 is CSVTGTLYEQYF. In nucleotides, the CDR3 is TGCAGCGTGACCGGGACACTCTACGAGCAGTACTTC.

The chain employs TRBV19 and TRBJ1-5; the match to TRBD1 covers 8 bases. CDR1 and CDR2 (germline): LNHDA, SQIVND (reference sequence). This CDR3 has 19 amino acids. J was trimmed by 4 bases and V by 1 base; bases with no gene match: 15. CDR3: CASSIGFGQGYNSNQPQHF. The DNA of the CDR3 is TGTGCCAGTAGTATAGGGTTCGGACAGGGATATAATAGTAATCAGCCCCAGCATTTT.

J is TRBJ1-6 and V is TRBV6-2 or TRBV6-3, with 7 nucleotides matching TRBD1. V dropped 1 base and J dropped 9; count of bases not matched to a gene: 6. Germline CDR1 and CDR2: MNHEY and SVGEGT. The CDR3 length is 15 residues. The CDR3 is CASSYWRGQSSPLHF. The CDR3 bases are TGTGCCAGCAGTTACTGGAGGGGGCAGAGTTCACCCCTCCACTTT.

The chain carries TRBV30 and TRBJ1-6, with D unresolved. The CDR3 extends over 15 amino acids. The V gene's germline CDR1 is GTSNPN and CDR2 SVGIG (reference sequence). Trimming stripped 1 base from V and 3 bases from J, with 10 bases between. In DNA, the CDR3 is TGTGCCTGGAGTGGGTCAGTTTTCTATAATTCACCCCTCCACTTT. Its translation is CAWSGSVFYNSPLHF. Variable domain in full (rest from reference TRBV30 and TRBJ1-6): SQTIHQWPATLVQPVGSPLSLECTVEGTSNPNLYWYRQAAGRGLQLLFYSVGIGQISSEVPQNLSASRPQDRQFILSSKKLLLSDSGFYLCAWSGSVFYNSPLHFGNGTRLTVT.

The chain is built from TRBV10-3 and TRBJ2-5, with D possibly TRBD2 on 7 matching bases. The CDR3 runs 14 residues. Germline CDR1 is ENHRY and CDR2 is SYGVKD. Trimming stripped 2 bases from V and 5 bases from J, with 12 bases between. The chain's CDR3 is CAISEGGAGETQYF. CDR3 nucleotide sequence: TGTGCCATCAGTGAGGGGGGGGCCGGTGAGACCCAGTACTTC.

This chain joins TRBV19 and TRBJ2-1; D is perhaps TRBD2 (5 bases). The V end was cut by 10 bases, the J end by 0 bases, with 13 bases between. Germline assignment: CDR1 LNHDA and CDR2 SQIVND (reference sequence). This CDR3 has 14 residues. CDR3 region: CATGVVASYNEQFF. The CDR3 DNA reads TGTGCCACCGGGGTCGTGGCCTCCTACAATGAGCAGTTCTTC.

The V and J genes are TRBV27 and TRBJ1-5; D is possibly TRBD1 (5 bases). The CDR3 loop spans 14 amino acids. CDR1 is MNHEY and CDR2 is SMNVEV in the germline V gene (reference sequence). V lost 5 bases and J 6 bases, leaving 14 bases between the germline ends. The CDR3 nucleotides read TGTGCCAGCAGTGGCCAGGGTTGGAGTCAGCCCCAGCATTTT. Translating it yields CASSGQGWSQPQHF.

The chain uses TRBV11-2 and TRBJ2-3; TRBD2 matches at 7 bases. There are 15 residues in the CDR3. Trimming removed 3 bases from V and 0 bases from J; junction bases left unmatched: 3. The V gene's germline CDR1 is SGHAT and CDR2 FQNNGV. Here the CDR3 DNA reads TGTGCCAGCAGCTTGGGGGGGTTTAGCACAGATACGCAGTATTTT. It translates to CASSLGGFSTDTQYF.

The gene calls are TRBV11-3 and TRBJ2-2, with a possible D match to TRBD1 (6 bases). Germline assignment: CDR1 SGHNT and CDR2 YENEEA. Trimming stripped 5 bases from V and 6 bases from J, with 13 bases between. The CDR3 covers 14 residues. CDR3 nucleotides: TGTGCCAGCAGCCTCTTACAGGGATCCGGGGAGCTGTTTTTT. It encodes CASSLLQGSGELFF.

The rearrangement joins TRBV4-1 to TRBJ2-3, with 8 bases matching TRBD2. The junction had 15 bases not matched to a gene; V was cut back by 3 bases and J by 4 bases. The germline CDR1 and CDR2 sequences are MGHRA and YSYEKL. The CDR3 extends over 18 amino acids. CDR3 bases: TGCGCCAGCAGCCATCTCCCAACCCCGGGGGGGCCGTCAGATACGCAGTATTTT. It is translated as CASSHLPTPGGPSDTQYF.